A single sample is the source of the 9 T cell receptor beta chains below, sequenced in a study of control samples from healthy donors and cancer patients. Using immunoSEQ multiplex PCR, the repertoire was profiled, and TCRdb retains in-frame clones only, with some absent. This table holds about 170,000 clones, around 93% found once. Sequenced sample: blood. These receptors were obtained from a woman aged 60-75 years in good health.

Written as DNA, the CDR3 is TGTGCCAGCTCACCTACTGGGACAGACTACGAGCAGTACTTC. This translates into CASSPTGTDYEQYF. The chain has TRBV18 and TRBJ2-7; 7 nucleotides line up with TRBD1. The junction had 5 bases not matched to a gene; V was cut back by 3 bases and J by 3 bases. This CDR3 contains 14 residues. Germline CDR1 is KGHSH and CDR2 is LQKENI.

The chain couples TRBV5-1 to TRBJ1-3; a weak D match, TRBD1 (5 bases). V was shortened by 0 bases and J by 0 bases, with 10 bases between the two germline ends. The CDR3 contains 16 residues. Germline V lookup: CDR1 SGHRS, CDR2 YFSETQ. The CDR3 loop is CASSLATGYSGNTIYF. CDR3 nucleotide sequence: TGCGCCAGCAGCTTGGCCACAGGCTACTCTGGAAACACCATATATTTT.

This sequence joins TRBV10-3 and TRBJ2-5; 8 nucleotides agree with TRBD1. The germline V gene encodes CDR1 ENHRY and CDR2 SYGVKD. CDR3 length: 16 amino acids. Germline trimming cut 0 bases from V and 4 bases from J; bases unmatched to any gene: 7. CDR3 loop: CAISESGRGLAETQYF. The DNA for the CDR3 is TGTGCCATCAGTGAGTCGGGCAGGGGGCTAGCAGAGACCCAGTACTTC.

This chain joins TRBV7-3 and TRBJ1-2; 7 nucleotides line up with TRBD1. The length of the CDR3 is 14 residues. Germline CDR1 and CDR2: SGHTA and FQGTGA. Losses at the gene ends were 3 bases for V and 1 base for J; bases not matched to a gene: 2. CDR3 region: CASSLGQINYGYTF. The CDR3 DNA reads TGTGCCAGCAGCTTGGGACAGATTAACTATGGCTACACCTTC.

This rearrangement joins TRBV7-8 to TRBJ2-7; D unclear. Trimming took off 7 bases at V and 3 bases at J, with 13 bases between the two ends. Germline-derived CDR1 and CDR2 are SGHVS and FQNEAQ. The CDR3 sequence is 13 residues long. The CDR3 DNA is TGTGCCAGCACCCCCCGTAGATTCTACGAGCAGTACTTC. Its translation is CASTPRRFYEQYF.

This sequence joins TRBV6-2 or TRBV6-3 and TRBJ2-2; a possible D gene is TRBD2 (7 bases). The CDR3 is made up of 18 amino acids. Germline V gives CDR1 MNHEY, CDR2 SVGEGT. V was clipped by 6 bases and J by 4 bases, with 24 bases between them. The CDR3 DNA reads as TGTGCCAGCAGCTCCAGGTACCCCTTGGGGGGGCGCACCGGGGAGCTGTTTTTT. Translating gives CASSSRYPLGGRTGELFF.

J is TRBJ1-1 and V is TRBV19; D gene unclear. V shed 7 bases and J shed 1 base, with 16 bases lying between them. CDR1 and CDR2 from the germline V gene are LNHDA and SQIVND (reference sequence). CDR3 size: 15 residues. The CDR3 here is CASIPSNRKNTEAFF. Here the CDR3 DNA reads TGTGCCAGTATACCCAGTAACCGGAAGAACACTGAAGCTTTCTTT.

The chain couples TRBV2 to TRBJ1-3; D not certain. Trimming cost V 6 bases and J 7 bases, with 13 bases left between them. The CDR3 totals 13 residues. Germline lookup yields CDR1 SNHLY and CDR2 FYNNEI. In DNA form, the CDR3 reads TGTGCCAGCAGCGTCGGCGGCGGGAACACCATATATTTT. It translates to CASSVGGGNTIYF.

The chain joins TRBV7-2 to TRBJ1-1; D ambiguous. The germline gives CDR1 SGHTA, CDR2 FQGNSA. V shed 3 bases and J shed 1 base, with 3 bases lying between them. The CDR3 runs 12 residues. CDR3 DNA sequence: TGTGCCAGCAGCTTTAGGAACACTGAAGCTTTCTTT. Its protein product is CASSFRNTEAFF.